A selection of T cell receptor beta chains follows, all from one sample in a study of PD-L1 blockade in urothelial cancer. Libraries were prepared by immunoSEQ multiplex PCR; TCRdb keeps only in-frame clonotypes and omits some of them. This table has fewer than 90,000 clones, under 95% appearing once. Here the sequenced sample was PBMCs, taken around atezolizumab (anti-PD-L1) treatment. These receptors all stem from a woman aged 80 or over with urothelial cancer. The CDR3 runs from the conserved cysteine through the conserved F or W. The D gene is left open where the match is weak. Where a row states a size, it is once, few, many or the class of an expanded clone; other rows omit it.

TRBD2 TRBJ2-1 NA TRBV7-9 CASSSGTSGSIEQFF TGTGCCAGCAGCTCGGGGACTAGCGGGAGTATTGAGCAGTTCTTC
NA TRBJ1-4 NA TRBV7-6 CASSERLGNEKLFF TGTGCCAGCAGCGAGCGTCTTGGGAATGAAAAACTGTTTTTT
NA TRBJ1-2 once TRBV6-1 CASSEGQWYGYTF TGTGCCAGCAGTGAAGGCCAGTGGTATGGCTACACCTTC
NA TRBJ2-5 NA TRBV14 CASSPLYQETQYF TGTGCCAGCAGCCCCTTGTACCAAGAGACCCAGTACTTC
NA TRBJ2-7 NA TRBV7-2 CASSPAIKTTVLYEQYF TGTGCCAGCAGCCCCGCTATAAAAACGACTGTCCTCTACGAGCAGTACTTC
TRBD1 TRBJ1-2 NA TRBV28 CASTMTGKNYGYTF TGTGCCAGCACCATGACAGGGAAGAACTATGGCTACACCTTC
TRBD1 TRBJ1-5 NA TRBV5-1 CASSLEAGGTQPQHF TGCGCCAGCAGCTTGGAGGCAGGGGGTACTCAGCCCCAGCATTTT
TRBD2 TRBJ2-2 NA TRBV5-5 CASSGTSGNTGELFF TGTGCCAGCAGCGGGACTAGCGGCAACACCGGGGAGCTGTTTTTT
NA TRBJ2-7 NA TRBV9 CASSVGRGWDEQYF TGTGCCAGCAGCGTAGGTCGGGGTTGGGACGAGCAGTACTTC
NA TRBJ2-2 NA TRBV27 CASQRWLGDPNTGELFF TGTGCCAGCCAACGTTGGTTAGGGGATCCGAACACCGGGGAGCTGTTTTTT
NA TRBJ2-5 NA TRBV2 CASSEQQRQETQYF TGTGCCAGCAGTGAACAGCAGCGGCAAGAGACCCAGTACTTC
NA TRBJ2-1 NA TRBV7-9 CASSRQVTQGFF TGTGCCAGCAGTCGACAGGTCACGCAGGGGTTCTTC
NA TRBJ1-4 once TRBV5-1 CASSSNGNNEKLFF TGCGCCAGCAGCTCGAACGGGAACAATGAAAAACTGTTTTTT
NA TRBJ2-3 NA TRBV29-1 CSVKDNTDTQYF TGCAGCGTAAAAGACAACACAGATACGCAGTATTTT
NA TRBJ2-5 NA TRBV9 CASSKSETQYF TGTGCCAGCAGCAAAAGCGAGACCCAGTACTTC
TRBD1 TRBJ1-5 NA TRBV27 CASSLSPDREQPQHF TGTGCCAGCAGTTTATCCCCAGACAGGGAACAGCCCCAGCATTTT
NA TRBJ2-1 NA TRBV14 CASSRYWNEQFF TGTGCCAGCAGCCGCTATTGGAATGAGCAGTTCTTC
NA TRBJ2-3 NA TRBV7-9 CASSLGSHGLSTDTQYF TGTGCCAGCAGCTTAGGGAGTCACGGCCTGTCCACAGATACGCAGTATTTT
TRBD1 TRBJ1-5 NA TRBV7-6 CASSRGDGGGEQPQHF TGTGCCAGCAGCCGTGGGGACGGAGGGGGCGAGCAGCCCCAGCATTTT
TRBD2 TRBJ2-1 NA TRBV7-7 CASSPGLAGAYNEQFF TGTGCCAGCAGCCCAGGACTAGCGGGAGCCTACAATGAGCAGTTCTTC
NA TRBJ2-2 NA TRBV5-1 CASSPGDGTGELFF TGCGCCAGCAGCCCGGGAGACGGCACCGGGGAGCTGTTTTTT
NA TRBJ2-7 NA TRBV18 CASSSEGGPPYEQYF TGTGCCAGCTCATCCGAGGGGGGGCCCCCCTACGAGCAGTACTTC
TRBD2 TRBJ2-1 once TRBV7-9 CASSPLPGLAGENEQFF TGTGCCAGCAGCCCCCTTCCGGGACTAGCGGGAGAAAATGAGCAGTTCTTC
NA TRBJ1-4 NA TRBV6-1 CATKEGLGDEKLFF TGTGCAACAAAGGAAGGGCTCGGGGATGAAAAACTGTTTTTT
TRBD1 TRBJ2-1 NA TRBV27 CASRTGDGSYNEQFF TGTGCCAGCAGGACAGGGGATGGATCCTACAATGAGCAGTTCTTC
NA TRBJ2-2 NA TRBV2 CASSTGFYTGELFF TGTGCCAGCAGTACAGGGTTTTACACCGGGGAGCTGTTTTTT
TRBD2 TRBJ2-2 few TRBV6-1 CASSVLAGDTGELFF TGTGCCAGCAGTGTACTAGCGGGGGACACCGGGGAGCTGTTTTTT
NA TRBJ2-7 NA TRBV6-5 CASSRLPRGPHEQYF TGTGCCAGCAGCCGACTCCCTCGGGGTCCTCACGAGCAGTACTTC
TRBD2 TRBJ2-3 few TRBV9 CASSARGGGLAAPDTQYF TGTGCCAGCAGCGCCCGAGGGGGGGGACTAGCCGCGCCAGATACGCAGTATTTT
TRBD2 TRBJ2-1 once TRBV9 CASSVEVRGRASTYNEQFF TGTGCCAGCAGCGTAGAAGTCCGAGGGAGGGCGAGCACCTACAATGAGCAGTTCTTC
NA TRBJ2-2 NA TRBV10-1 CASSGPGGQLATTNTGELFF TGCGCCAGCAGTGGGCCGGGAGGACAGTTAGCAACCACGAACACCGGGGAGCTGTTTTTT
TRBD2 TRBJ2-5 NA TRBV4-2 CASSQTSGTSQETQYF TGTGCCAGCAGCCAAACTAGCGGGACGTCCCAAGAGACCCAGTACTTC
TRBD2 TRBJ2-7 NA TRBV6-1 CASSDTWPSGRGFYEQYF TGTGCCAGCAGTGATACCTGGCCTAGCGGGAGAGGCTTTTACGAGCAGTACTTC
TRBD2 TRBJ2-2 NA TRBV27 CASSLSAGVGTGELFF TGTGCCAGCAGTTTATCAGCGGGAGTAGGTACCGGGGAGCTGTTTTTT
TRBD1 TRBJ1-5 NA TRBV2 CASAKLRTGGRGNQPQHF TGTGCCAGCGCTAAACTCAGGACAGGGGGCAGGGGCAATCAGCCCCAGCATTTT
TRBD2 TRBJ2-1 NA TRBV6-4 CASSSSGRPPNNNEQFF TGTGCCAGCAGTAGCAGCGGGAGGCCCCCAAACAACAATGAGCAGTTCTTC
NA TRBJ1-1 NA TRBV10-3 CATKGGTENTEAFF TGTGCCACCAAGGGGGGGACGGAGAACACTGAAGCTTTCTTT
TRBD1 TRBJ1-5 NA TRBV6-1 CASSVVLHRDSHQPQHF TGTGCCAGCAGTGTCGTTTTGCACCGGGACAGCCATCAGCCCCAGCATTTT
NA TRBJ2-2 few TRBV30 CAWSRTLAEGELFF TGTGCCTGGAGTCGAACCCTAGCCGAAGGGGAGCTGTTTTTT
TRBD2 TRBJ2-1 NA TRBV7-9 CASSAETSGSTFF TGTGCCAGCAGCGCCGAGACTAGCGGGAGTACGTTCTTC
NA TRBJ2-3 NA TRBV5-4 CASSFGETTDTQYF TGTGCCAGCAGCTTTGGGGAGACCACAGATACGCAGTATTTT
NA TRBJ1-2 few TRBV19 CASSTPLARFYGYTF TGTGCCAGTAGTACCCCCCTGGCCAGGTTCTATGGCTACACCTTC
NA TRBJ1-2 NA TRBV4-1 CASSQVSRGGDGYTF TGCGCCAGCAGCCAAGTCTCAAGGGGAGGGGATGGCTACACCTTC
NA TRBJ2-7 NA TRBV11-2 CASSTLSYEQYF TGTGCCAGCAGCACTTTGTCCTACGAGCAGTACTTC
TRBD1 TRBJ2-5 NA TRBV18 CASSTSGTGVGETQYF TGTGCCAGCTCAACCTCCGGGACAGGGGTCGGGGAGACCCAGTACTTC
NA TRBJ2-5 NA TRBV11-2 CASSRGGGLQETQYF TGTGCCAGCAGCCGAGGGGGGGGCCTACAAGAGACCCAGTACTTC
NA TRBJ2-3 NA TRBV5-1 CASSLEQGTDTQYF TGCGCCAGCAGCTTGGAACAGGGCACAGATACGCAGTATTTT
NA TRBJ1-1 NA TRBV5-1 CASSAGGVNTEAFF TGCGCCAGCAGCGCTGGGGGCGTCAACACTGAAGCTTTCTTT
TRBD2 TRBJ2-5 once TRBV19 CASREDMEWGETQYF TGTGCCAGCCGGGAGGACATGGAGTGGGGAGAGACCCAGTACTTC
NA TRBJ2-5 NA TRBV18 CASSPQGGPTETQYF TGTGCCAGCTCACCACAAGGCGGGCCGACGGAGACCCAGTACTTC
TRBD1 TRBJ2-5 NA TRBV28 CASSQGTGTRETQYF TGTGCCAGCAGCCAAGGGACAGGGACCCGGGAGACCCAGTACTTC
NA TRBJ2-7 NA TRBV30 CAWGSGVYEQYF TGTGCCTGGGGGTCAGGGGTCTACGAGCAGTACTTC
TRBD1 TRBJ2-5 NA TRBV28 CAILQGAQETQYF TGTGCCATCCTACAGGGGGCACAAGAGACCCAGTACTTC
TRBD2 TRBJ2-1 NA TRBV28 CASSLPSGISYNEQFF TGTGCCAGCAGTCTGCCTAGCGGGATTTCCTACAATGAGCAGTTCTTC
NA TRBJ2-7 NA TRBV5-1 CASSLEGGASYEQYF TGCGCCAGCAGCTTGGAAGGGGGGGCATCCTACGAGCAGTACTTC
TRBD1 TRBJ2-3 NA TRBV5-1 CASFPTAGGDTQYF TGCGCCAGCTTCCCCACCGCAGGGGGAGATACGCAGTATTTT
NA TRBJ1-5 NA TRBV5-1 CASSLDGRVNQPQHF TGCGCCAGCAGCTTGGACGGCAGGGTGAATCAGCCCCAGCATTTT